These T cell receptor beta chains were read from a single sample in a study of blood T cell repertoires in COVID-19. Data came from immunoSEQ multiplex PCR; TCRdb stores just in-frame clones and leaves some out. This sample has a few hundred thousand clones, with approximately 90% found just once. The sequenced sample consisted of PBMCs or T cells enriched from blood (not recorded which). The receptor set was obtained from a woman aged 18 to 35 who had recovered from COVID-19. CDR3s include the opening cysteine and the closing phenylalanine or tryptophan. The D gene is left open where the match is weak. Size is stated for part of the rows, as once, few or many counts, or as a class when the clone is expanded.

j_call	cdr3_length	clone_size	d_call	v_call	cdr3_nt	cdr3_aa
TRBJ2-2	12	.	.	TRBV11-2	TGTGCCAGCAGCTTAGTATTCGGGGAGCTGTTTTTT	CASSLVFGELFF
TRBJ1-6	19	few	.	TRBV5-6	TGTGCCAGCAGCCCGGGCAGCGGGGGATCGGGCTCCTATAATTCACCCCTCCACTTT	CASSPGSGGSGSYNSPLHF
TRBJ1-1	14	.	.	TRBV5-1	TGCGCCAGCCACATTGGCGGGGCCCAGGAGGAAGCTTTCTTT	CASHIGGAQEEAFF
TRBJ2-1	12	.	.	TRBV7-9	TGTGCCAGCAGCCTCAGGGGTGATGAGCAGTTCTTC	CASSLRGDEQFF
TRBJ1-2	14	once	.	TRBV18	TGTGCCAGCTCACCTAGCAGGGAGGGCTATGGCTACACCTTC	CASSPSREGYGYTF
TRBJ1-4	12	.	.	TRBV21-1	TGTGCCAGCCTCACATCTAATGAAAAACTGTTTTTT	CASLTSNEKLFF
TRBJ2-3	14	.	.	TRBV5-1	TGCGCCAGCAGCCCCGCGGGGAGCACAGATACGCAGTATTTT	CASSPAGSTDTQYF
TRBJ2-7	15	.	TRBD1	TRBV6-4	TGTGCCAGCAGTGCCACCGGGACAGGGGTCAACGAGCAGTACTTC	CASSATGTGVNEQYF
TRBJ2-5	15	.	.	TRBV3-1/TRBV3-2	TGTGCCAGCAGCCTTTTAGGAGCGGGTGTGCAGACCCAGTACTTC	CASSLLGAGVQTQYF
TRBJ1-5	13	.	.	TRBV5-4	TGTGCCAGCAGCCCGGGGGTTGGTCAGCCCCAGCATTTT	CASSPGVGQPQHF
TRBJ2-7	14	.	TRBD2	TRBV19	TGTGCCAGTAGTATTCTTGCGGGGGCCTACGAGCAGTACTTC	CASSILAGAYEQYF
TRBJ1-2	13	.	.	TRBV25-1	TGTGCCAGCAGTGAGGGGACTAACCATGGCTACACCTTC	CASSEGTNHGYTF
TRBJ2-3	13	.	.	TRBV29-1	TGCAGCGTTGAGGGTGTTGGAGTAGATACGCAGTATTTT	CSVEGVGVDTQYF
TRBJ1-3	17	.	.	TRBV18	TGTGCCAGCTCACCTCCAGAAGGGGTCCCCTCTGGAAACACCATATATTTT	CASSPPEGVPSGNTIYF
TRBJ1-5	13	.	.	TRBV5-8	TGTGCCAGCAGCTTGGGTTACAATCAGCCCCAGCATTTT	CASSLGYNQPQHF
TRBJ1-2	13	.	.	TRBV19	TGTGCCAGTAGTCCGACAGGAGGTCTTGGCTACACCTTC	CASSPTGGLGYTF
TRBJ2-3	12	.	.	TRBV10-2	TGCGCCAGCAGTGAGAATAAAGATACGCAGTATTTT	CASSENKDTQYF
TRBJ1-2	13	.	.	TRBV5-6	TGTGCCAGCAGCTTTCGAGGGGGTGGTGGCTACACCTTC	CASSFRGGGGYTF
TRBJ1-6	14	.	TRBD1	TRBV7-2	TGTGCCAGCAGCTTCCACAGGGGAAGTTCACCCCTCCACTTT	CASSFHRGSSPLHF
TRBJ2-6	16	.	.	TRBV19	TGTGCCAGTAGTTCCTTAGGGGTTTCTGGGGCCAACGTCCTGACTTTC	CASSSLGVSGANVLTF
TRBJ1-6	16	.	TRBD1	TRBV19	TGTGCCAGTAGTCCAGGGGGCTCAAGTAAGACGTCACCCCTCCACTTT	CASSPGGSSKTSPLHF
TRBJ2-7	15	once	TRBD1	TRBV30	TGTGCCTGGAGCCCCCCCCGGACAGGGGTCTACGAGCAGTACTTC	CAWSPPRTGVYEQYF
TRBJ2-1	13	.	.	TRBV11-1	TGTGCCAGCAGAGAGGACAGACACAATGAGCAGTTCTTC	CASREDRHNEQFF
TRBJ2-1	14	.	TRBD1	TRBV6-5	TGTGCCAGCAGCAAAGGGACAGCCTACAATGAGCAGTTCTTC	CASSKGTAYNEQFF
TRBJ2-4	15	.	TRBD1	TRBV15	TGTGCCACCAGCAGAGATAGGGGACAGGGAAACATTCAGTACTTC	CATSRDRGQGNIQYF
TRBJ1-1	14	.	.	TRBV7-9	TGTGCCAGCAGCTTTGACACCTTGAACACTGAAGCTTTCTTT	CASSFDTLNTEAFF
TRBJ1-4	15	.	.	TRBV19	TGTGCCAGTAGTCCAGGTTTTGCCACTAATGAAAAACTGTTTTTT	CASSPGFATNEKLFF
TRBJ1-4	20	.	TRBD1	TRBV3-1/TRBV3-2	TGTGCCAGCAGCCAAGATCCAACGGGCAGGGGGGCCTTGTATGATGAAAAACTGTTTTTT	CASSQDPTGRGALYDEKLFF
TRBJ2-1	14	.	.	TRBV5-1	TGCGCCAGCAGCCAGGACAATACCCCCAATGAGCAGTTCTTC	CASSQDNTPNEQFF
TRBJ2-5	16	.	TRBD2	TRBV19	TGTGCCAGTAGTTCGTCACTAGCGGGGTACCAAGAGACCCAGTACTTC	CASSSSLAGYQETQYF